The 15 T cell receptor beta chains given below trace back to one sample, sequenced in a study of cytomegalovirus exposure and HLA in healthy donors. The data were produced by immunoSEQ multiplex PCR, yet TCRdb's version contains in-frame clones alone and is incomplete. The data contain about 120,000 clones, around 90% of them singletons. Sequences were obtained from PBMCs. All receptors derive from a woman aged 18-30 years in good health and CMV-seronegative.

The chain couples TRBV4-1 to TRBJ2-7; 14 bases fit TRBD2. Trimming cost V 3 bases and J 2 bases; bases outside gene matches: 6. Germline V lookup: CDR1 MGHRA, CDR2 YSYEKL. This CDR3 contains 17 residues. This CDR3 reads CASSQSGLAGATYEQYF. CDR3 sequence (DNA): TGCGCCAGCAGCCAGTCGGGACTAGCGGGGGCCACCTACGAGCAGTACTTC.

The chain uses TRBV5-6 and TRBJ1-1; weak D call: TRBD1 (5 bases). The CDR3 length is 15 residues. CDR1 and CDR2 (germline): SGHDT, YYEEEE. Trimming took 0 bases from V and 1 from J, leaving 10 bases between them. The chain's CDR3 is CASSLEPGQNTEAFF. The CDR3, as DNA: TGTGCCAGCAGCTTGGAACCAGGGCAGAACACTGAAGCTTTCTTT.

CDR3 nucleotides: TGTGCCTGGAGGGGCCTGTACCAAGAGACCCAGTACTTC. Protein sequence: CAWRGLYQETQYF. The V and J genes are TRBV30 and TRBJ2-5; D gene ambiguous. V was clipped by 3 bases and J by 0 bases, with 8 bases between them. Germline CDR1 reads GTSNPN; CDR2 reads SVGIG (reference sequence). The CDR3 is made up of 13 amino acids.

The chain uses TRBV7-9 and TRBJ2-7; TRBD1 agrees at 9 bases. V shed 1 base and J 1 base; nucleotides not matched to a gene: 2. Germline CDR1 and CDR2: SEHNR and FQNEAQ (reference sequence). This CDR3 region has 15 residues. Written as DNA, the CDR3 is TGTGCCAGCAGCTTAGGGACAGGGGATTCCTACGAGCAGTACTTC. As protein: CASSLGTGDSYEQYF.

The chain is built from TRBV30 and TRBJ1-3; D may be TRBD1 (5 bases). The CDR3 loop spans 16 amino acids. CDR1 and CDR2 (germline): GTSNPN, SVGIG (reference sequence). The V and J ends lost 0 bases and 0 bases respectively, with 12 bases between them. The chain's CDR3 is CAWSVRGASSGNTIYF. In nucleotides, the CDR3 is TGTGCCTGGAGTGTACGCGGGGCCTCCTCTGGAAACACCATATATTTT.

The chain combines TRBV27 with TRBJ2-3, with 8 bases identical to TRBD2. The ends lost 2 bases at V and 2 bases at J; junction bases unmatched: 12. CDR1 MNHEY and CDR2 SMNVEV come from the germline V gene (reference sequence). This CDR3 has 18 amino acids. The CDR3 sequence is CASSLTGGFDYYTDTQYF. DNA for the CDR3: TGTGCCAGCAGTTTAACGGGAGGGTTCGACTATTACACAGATACGCAGTATTTT.

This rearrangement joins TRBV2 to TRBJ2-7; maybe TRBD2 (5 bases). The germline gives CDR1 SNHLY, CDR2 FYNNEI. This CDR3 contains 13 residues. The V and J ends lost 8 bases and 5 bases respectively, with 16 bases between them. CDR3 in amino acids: CASLGLALHEQYF. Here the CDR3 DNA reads TGTGCCAGCTTAGGGCTAGCCCTTCACGAGCAGTACTTC.

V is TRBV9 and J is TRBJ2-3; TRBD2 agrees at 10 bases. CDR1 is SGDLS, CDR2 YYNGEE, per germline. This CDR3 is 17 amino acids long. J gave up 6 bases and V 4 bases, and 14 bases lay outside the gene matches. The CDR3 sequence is CASSPPVGAGGKDTQYF. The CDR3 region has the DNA TGTGCCAGCAGCCCCCCAGTCGGAGCGGGAGGGAAGGATACGCAGTATTTT. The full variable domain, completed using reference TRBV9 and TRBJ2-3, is DSGVTQTPKHLITATGQRVTLRCSPRSGDLSVYWYQQSLDQGLQFLIQYYNGEERAKGNILERFSAQQFPDLHSELNLSSLELGDSALYFCASSPPVGAGGKDTQYFGPGTRLTVL.

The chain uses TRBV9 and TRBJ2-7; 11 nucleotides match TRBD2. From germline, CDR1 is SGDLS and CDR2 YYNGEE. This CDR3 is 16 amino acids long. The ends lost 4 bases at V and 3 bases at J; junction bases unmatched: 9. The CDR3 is CASSPEVTSGSYEQYF. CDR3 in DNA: TGTGCCAGCAGCCCCGAAGTTACTAGCGGGAGCTACGAGCAGTACTTC.

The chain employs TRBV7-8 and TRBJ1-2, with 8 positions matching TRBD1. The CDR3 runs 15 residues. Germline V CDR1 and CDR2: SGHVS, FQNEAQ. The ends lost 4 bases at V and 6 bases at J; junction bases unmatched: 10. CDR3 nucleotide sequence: TGTGCCAGCAGCTCCCGACAGGGGACGGGGCATGGCTACACCTTC. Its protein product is CASSSRQGTGHGYTF.

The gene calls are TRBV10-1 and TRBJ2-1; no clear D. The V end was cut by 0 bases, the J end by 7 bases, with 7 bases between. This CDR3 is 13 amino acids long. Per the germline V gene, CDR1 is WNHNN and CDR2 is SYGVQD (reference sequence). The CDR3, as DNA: TGCGCCAGCAGTGAGTCTAACGGTAATGAGCAGTTCTTC. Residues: CASSESNGNEQFF.

The CDR3 here is CASSQEPEQGTTEAFF. The DNA for the CDR3 is TGTGCCAGCAGCCAAGAACCTGAACAGGGGACGACTGAAGCTTTCTTT. J is TRBJ1-1 and V is TRBV4-2; 7 bases match TRBD1. Trimming cost V 0 bases and J 5 bases; bases outside gene matches: 9. The CDR3 covers 16 residues. Germline loops: CDR1 LGHNA, CDR2 YNFKEQ.

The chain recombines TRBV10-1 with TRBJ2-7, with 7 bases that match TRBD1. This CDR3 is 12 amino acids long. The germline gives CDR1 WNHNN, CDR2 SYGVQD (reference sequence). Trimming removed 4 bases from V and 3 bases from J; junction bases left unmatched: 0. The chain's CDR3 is CASSGQGYEQYF. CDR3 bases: TGCGCCAGCAGTGGACAGGGCTACGAGCAGTACTTC.

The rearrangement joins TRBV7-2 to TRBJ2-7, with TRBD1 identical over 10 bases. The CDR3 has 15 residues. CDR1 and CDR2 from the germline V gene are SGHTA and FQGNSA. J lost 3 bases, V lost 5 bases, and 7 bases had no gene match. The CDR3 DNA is TGTGCCAGCAGCCCGGACAGGGGGTTATACTACGAGCAGTACTTC. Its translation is CASSPDRGLYYEQYF.

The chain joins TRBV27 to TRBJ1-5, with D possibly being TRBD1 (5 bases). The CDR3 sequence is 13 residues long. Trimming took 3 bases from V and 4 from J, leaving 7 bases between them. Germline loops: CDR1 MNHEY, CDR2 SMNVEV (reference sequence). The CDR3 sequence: CASSFSGNQPQHF. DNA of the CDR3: TGTGCCAGCAGTTTTTCAGGGAATCAGCCCCAGCATTTT.